The entry that follows covers one TCR beta chain sequence. The TCR library protocol attached unique molecular identifiers to the individual cDNA molecules. MiXCR, applied by TCRdb to the 5' RACE reads, yields one record per CDR3 protein. This sample has fewer than 85,000 distinct CDR3 sequences, with more than 7.5% found just once. These data belong to a study of early T cells in non-severe SARS-CoV-2 infection. Trimming stripped 2 bases from V and 3 bases from J, with 15 bases between. CDR1 GTSNPN and CDR2 SVGIG come from the germline V gene (reference sequence). The CDR3 is 15 amino acids. The chain has TRBV30 and TRBJ2-3; TRBD1 is a possible D gene (6 bases). This receptor was identified in an adult who was a healthcare worker with PCR-confirmed SARS-CoV-2 infection or an uninfected control (not recorded which). Sequenced material: whole blood. Here the CDR3 reads CAWSLQGSFTDTQYF. DNA for the CDR3: TGTGCCTGGAGTTTGCAGGGGTCCTTTACAGATACGCAGTATTTT.